The source of this T cell receptor beta chain is a study of T cell repertoires in cytomegalovirus infection. The wider study: Signatures in public TCR beta sequences pointed to both CMV infection and matching HLA type.

This clonotype was seen many times. Its antigen remains unknown. The V and J ends lost 2 bases and 8 bases respectively, with 16 bases between them. The germline V gene encodes CDR1 MNHEY and CDR2 SVGEGT. The CDR3 covers 14 residues. TCRdb re-derived calls from the reads in MiXCR, one entry per CDR3 protein. The sample lists some 300,000 distinct CDR3 sequences, about 9.1% occurring once. Findings of the study overall: Cumulative public TCR beta family frequency identified CMV carriers with the relevant HLA.

Sequencing was done on a sample of PBMCs. This chain links TRBV6-2 or TRBV6-3 with TRBJ2-7, with TRBD1 as a possible D gene (6 bases). The source is a human donor in good health (CMV status not recorded). Some clones in this sample may be carry-over from other donors' samples. The CDR3 is CASSYASTGTQQYV. The CDR3 coding sequence is TGTGCCAGCAGTTACGCATCGACAGGCACGCAGCAGTACGTC.